This TCR beta chain was sequenced in a study of blood T cells in healthy people across ages (dated by TCRdb to the mid-2010s). In terms of the full investigation: Template switching captured roughly one uniquely barcoded TCR beta cDNA molecule per two T cells in model experiments. The study measured age-related changes in TCR beta repertoire diversity using deep sequencing normalized with unique cDNA molecular identifiers. The study analyzed two additional independent replicas of 1 million unique cDNA reads from the same blood draw for two donors, one aged 18 to 30 and one aged 80 or older. The donors were divided into four age groups: young (average roughly 17 years), middle-aged (approximately 39), aged (roughly 60) and long-lived (around 87). To avoid experimental bias, donors of different ages were spread randomly across the sequencing lanes. General conclusions and limits of the study: The percentage of naive T cells measured by flow cytometry correlated strongly with observed TCR beta diversity. Observed TCR beta diversity per million T cells fell roughly linearly with age, and a significant reduction was already apparent by age roughly 40. Because profiling used bulk unsorted PBMCs, naive and antigen-experienced compartments could not be compared conclusively. Because the CMV infection status of the donors was unknown, age-related changes in expanded clonotypes may potentially have been confounded. Estimates of total diversity from one million sequenced T cells were regarded as lower bounds and underestimates. The long-lived group showed more naive CD4+ T cells, fewer expanded clones and increased TCR diversity than the aged group, suggesting age selection.

Donors were a few dozen systemically healthy Caucasian individuals from Russia aged 6 to 90 years. Roughly 11 milliliters of peripheral blood were drawn from each donor into EDTA-treated Vacutainer tubes. PBMCs were isolated by Ficoll-Paque density-gradient centrifugation, with at least 7 million obtained per sample. Total RNA was extracted from PBMCs with Trizol reagent, with at least 5 micrograms obtained per sample. For every donor, flow cytometry on a PBMC aliquot measured the percentage of naive CD45RAhigh/CD27high T cells. V is reduced by 1 base and J by 3 bases, leaving a spacing of 16 bases between them. From its cysteine to its phenylalanine, the CDR3 spans 17 amino acids. Only CDR3 DNA remains: 51 bases, in frame from the first base. CDR1 and CDR2, per the germline V gene, are SGHTA and FQGNSA. As concerns this clonotype: The specificity of this receptor is unknown. There are no base qualities to consult, and no much larger clone falls within one base.

Receptor amplification or capture employed 5' RACE. Sequencing was carried out with an Illumina HiSeq 2500. A second roughly 6 to 11 cycle PCR used a sample-barcoded 5' primer and a J-beta primer mix. A template-switch 5' adaptor carrying 12 random nucleotides introduced a unique molecular identifier onto each TCR beta cDNA molecule. At least 2.5 million CDR3-containing paired-end reads were obtained from each sample. The Mint cDNA synthesis kit, primed by a TRBC-specific oligonucleotide, was used to synthesize first-strand cDNA from all RNA. All cDNA was treated with uracil-DNA glycosylase and then went through a first 18-cycle PCR with the universal primers M1SS and BC2_uni_R. The authors processed their data as follows. For normalization, 1 million high-quality reads were randomly selected from each sample, with every read carrying a distinct molecular identifier. Instead of being binned into consensus sequences, reads that shared molecular identifiers were thrown out. MiTCR, run with a Q25 quality threshold and the strictest error-elimination algorithm, handled CDR3 identification, clonotype clustering and error correction. A nonparametric unseen species model with Euler transformation was used to estimate lower-bound total TCR beta diversity. In TCRdb, the public reads were trimmed at Q25 with fastp and aligned with MiXCR, with productive beta chains retained. Entries are consolidated by CDR3 protein sequence, retaining the most common genes and DNA. For this entry, the V and J calls and clone size follow TCRdb and not the study's own pipeline. The table for this sample lists hundreds of thousands of distinct CDR3 sequences; roughly 50% of them were counted only once. The ten largest clones represent approximately 23% of the sample.

The specimen sequenced was blood. The origin of this receptor is a young man in good health. Recombination linked TRBV7-2 to TRBJ2-1, with the D gene not clear enough to name. The nucleotide sequence is given as TGTGCCAGCAGCTTAGGGGCCCTTGCAGAAATCTACAATGAGCAGTTCTTC. The translation is CASSLGALAEIYNEQFF.